This entry features one T cell receptor beta chain sequence. This entry belongs to a study of blood T cell repertoires in COVID-19. Trimming removed 5 bases from V and 1 base from J, with 13 bases in between. From germline, CDR1 is MNHEY and CDR2 SMNVEV (reference sequence). The CDR3 is made up of 15 amino acids. Cohort 3 donors counted as recovered after two negative PCRs, clearance, or resolved symptoms. The table came from immunoSEQ multiplex PCR; TCRdb's copy has only in-frame clones and leaves some out. The sample consists of some 490,000 clones, 75% to 90% of them appearing once. The rearrangement links TRBV27 to TRBJ2-3; weak D call: TRBD2 (5 bases). The TCR sequence derives from a woman aged 55-75 years who had recovered from COVID-19. Sequenced input: PBMCs or T cells enriched from blood (not recorded which). The CDR3 nucleotides read TGTGCCAGCAGTAGGACTGTTCAGGGCACAGATACGCAGTATTTT. Residues: CASSRTVQGTDTQYF.